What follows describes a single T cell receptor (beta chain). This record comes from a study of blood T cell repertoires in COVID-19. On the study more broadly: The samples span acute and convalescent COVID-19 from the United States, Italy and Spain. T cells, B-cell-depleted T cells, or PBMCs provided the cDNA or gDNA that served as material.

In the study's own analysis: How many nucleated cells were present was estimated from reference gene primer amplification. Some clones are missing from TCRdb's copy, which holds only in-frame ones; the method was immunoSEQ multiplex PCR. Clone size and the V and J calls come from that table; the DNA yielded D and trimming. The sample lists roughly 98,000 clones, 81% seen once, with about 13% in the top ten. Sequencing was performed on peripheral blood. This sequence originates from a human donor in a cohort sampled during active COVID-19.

The CDR3 DNA is TGTGCCAGCAGTACTAACCCGGCAACCGAAAAACTGTTTTTT. Amino acid sequence: CASSTNPATEKLFF. The V gene is TRBV6-5, the J gene TRBJ1-4; D unresolved. The CDR3 contains 14 residues. V was shortened by 5 bases and J by 8 bases, with 15 bases between the two germline ends. From germline, CDR1 is MNHEY and CDR2 SVGAGI.